This TCR beta chain was captured in a study of CD8 T cells in Susac syndrome. Study-level information: When blood was drawn, the patients with Susac syndrome were therapy-naive, on corticosteroids, or on intravenous immunoglobulin alone.

RNA, at roughly 0.45 to 1 ug, was reverse transcribed with random hexamers. The immunoSEQ assay covered 54 Vbeta and 13 Jbeta segments for CDR3. One entry per CDR3 protein results from TCRdb running MiXCR on the immunoSEQ multiplex PCR reads. The table records 170,000 or so distinct CDR3 sequences, 90% to 96% of them present only once. Trimming shortened V by 4 bases and J by 1 base, and 5 bases separated the two germline ends. From germline, CDR1 is SQVTM and CDR2 ANQGSEA. CDR3 length: 13 residues. This sequence originates from a human donor with Susac syndrome. Sequencing was done on a sample of CD4+ T cells from PBMCs. The rearrangement joins TRBV29-1 to TRBJ2-6; no definite D call. The CDR3 DNA is TGCAGCGTTGCAGGTTCTGGGGCCAACGTCCTGACTTTC. Translation: CSVAGSGANVLTF. Full variable domain (outside the CDR3, taken from reference TRBV29-1 and TRBJ2-6): SAVISQKPSRDICQRGTSLTIQCQVDSQVTMMFWYRQQPGQSLTLIATANQGSEATYESGFVIDKFPISRPNLTFSTLTVSNMSPEDSSIYLCSVAGSGANVLTFGAGSRLTVL.